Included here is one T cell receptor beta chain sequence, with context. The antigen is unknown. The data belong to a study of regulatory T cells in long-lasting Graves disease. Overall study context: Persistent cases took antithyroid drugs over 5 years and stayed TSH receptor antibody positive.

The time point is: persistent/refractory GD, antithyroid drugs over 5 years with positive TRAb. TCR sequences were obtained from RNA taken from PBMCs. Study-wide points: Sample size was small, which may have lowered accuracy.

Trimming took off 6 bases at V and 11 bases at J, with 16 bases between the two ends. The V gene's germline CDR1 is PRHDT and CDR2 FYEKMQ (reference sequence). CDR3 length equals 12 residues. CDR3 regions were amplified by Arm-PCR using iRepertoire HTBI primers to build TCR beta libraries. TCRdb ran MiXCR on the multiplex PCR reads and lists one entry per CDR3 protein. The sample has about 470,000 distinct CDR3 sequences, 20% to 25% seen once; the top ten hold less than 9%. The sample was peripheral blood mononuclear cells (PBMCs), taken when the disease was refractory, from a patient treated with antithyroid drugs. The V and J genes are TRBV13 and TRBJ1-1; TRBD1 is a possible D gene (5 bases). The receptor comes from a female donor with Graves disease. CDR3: CASSSPGLAAFF. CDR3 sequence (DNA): TGTGCCAGCAGTTCTCCGGGACTTGCTGCTTTCTTT.